Below, 26 T cell receptor beta chains from the same sample are listed, as sequenced in a study of T cell clonality in common variable immunodeficiency. Overall study findings and caveats: Common variable immunodeficiency TCR beta sequences reportedly had fewer deletions and N-nucleotide insertions.

For these receptors, no antigen is known. Repertoires were generated with immunoSEQ multiplex PCR, while TCRdb's copy carries only in-frame clones and drops some. Sampling found about 28,000 clones, none seen once. The sequenced sample consisted of peripheral blood mononuclear cells. These receptors were taken from a human donor with common variable immunodeficiency.

This clone was observed a few times. The read ends 3 residues early relative to the CDR3; the germline J gene fills the gap. The rearrangement links TRBV11-3 to TRBJ2-5; TRBD2 matches 8 bases. Germline assignment: CDR1 SGHNT and CDR2 YENEEA. The CDR3 runs to 14 residues. V gave up 5 bases and J gave up 4 bases; unmatched junction bases: 6. Incomplete CDR3 DNA: TGTGCCAGCAGCCCGGGACTAGAGGTAGAGACC. This encodes CASSPGLEVET. Given in full, the CDR3 is CASSPGLEVETQYF.

This clone was found many times. The read terminates 3 residues before the CDR3 end, so the remaining end is supplied by the germline J gene. V and J are TRBV7-6 and TRBJ2-1, with D maybe TRBD1 (5 bases). The germline V gene has CDR1 SGHVS and CDR2 FNYEAQ. The CDR3 spans 16 residues. Trimming left V 2 bases short and J 4 bases short, with 15 bases between. Here the CDR3 reads CASSLPWKGKYNEQFF. The sequenced part of the CDR3 DNA is TGTGCCAGCAGCTTACCGTGGAAGGGGAAATACAATGAG.

This clone came up a few times. The read is 3 residues too short to cover the CDR3 end, so that end is filled in from the germline J gene. This chain joins TRBV18 and TRBJ1-2, with TRBD1 as a possible D gene (5 bases). The length of the CDR3 is 13 residues. Germline CDR1 KGHSH, CDR2 LQKENI. The part of the CDR3 DNA that was read is TGTGCCAGCTCACCCAACAGGCAAGACGGC. This sequence encodes CASSPNRQDG. The whole CDR3 sequence reads CASSPNRQDGYTF. The full variable domain, its missing parts supplied by reference TRBV18 and TRBJ1-2, is NAGVMQNPRHLVRRRGQEARLRCSPMKGHSHVYWYRQLPEEGLKFMVYLQKENIIDESGMPKERFSAEFPKEGPSILRIQQVVRGDSAAYFCASSPNRQDGYTFGSGTRLTVV.

In its sample, this clone was seen many times. CDR3 amino acids: CASKWHTNTEAFF. CDR3 bases read: TGTGCCAGTAAGTGGCATACGAATACTGAA. The V gene is TRBV19, the J gene TRBJ1-1; no reliable D call. The read gets to within 3 residues of the CDR3 end, and the germline J gene fills in the rest. With 7 bases removed from V and 5 bases from J, the gap between germline ends came to 14 bases. The germline V gene has CDR1 LNHDA and CDR2 SQIVND (reference sequence). The CDR3 extends over 13 amino acids.

This clone was observed at least ten times. The read gets to within 3 residues of the CDR3 end, and the germline J gene fills in the rest. The J gene is TRBJ2-6, the V gene TRBV7-8; D might be TRBD2 (6 bases). V was pared by 7 bases and J by 0 bases, with 19 bases between. The CDR3 runs 18 residues. Germline assignment: CDR1 SGHVS and CDR2 FQNEAQ. The covered CDR3 bases are TGTGCCAGCAACCCTACCCGGGGGAAGGCCTCTGGGGCCAACGTC. Amino acids: CASNPTRGKASGANV. The entire CDR3 is CASNPTRGKASGANVLTF.

By frequency in the sample, this clone is medium-sized. The read terminates 3 residues ahead of where the CDR3 ends, so the germline J gene completes it. The chain links TRBV7-6 to TRBJ2-4, with 8 bases identical to TRBD1. The germline gives CDR1 SGHVS, CDR2 FNYEAQ. The ends lost 3 bases at V and 9 bases at J; junction bases unmatched: 4. This CDR3 contains 13 residues. The CDR3 DNA, read in part, is TGTGCCAGCAGCTTCGGACAGGGAGCCATT. Its translation is CASSFGQGAI. The full CDR3 protein reads CASSFGQGAIQYF.

To note about this clone: The CDR3 extends 3 residues past the end of the read, so its final part is completed from the germline J gene. The chain employs TRBV7-9 and TRBJ2-7, with D possibly TRBD1 on 6 matching bases. The CDR3 has 15 residues. V was pared by 5 bases and J by 0 bases, with 14 bases between. Germline V gene data show CDR1 as SEHNR and CDR2 as FQNEAQ (reference sequence). Incomplete CDR3 DNA: TGTGCCAGCAGCCCTAGGACAGTTTCCTCCTACGAG. As protein: CASSPRTVSSYE. The complete CDR3 protein is CASSPRTVSSYEQYF.

In its sample, this clone was seen many times. The read halts 3 residues ahead of the CDR3 end, with the missing end drawn from the germline J gene. The chain combines TRBV6-1 with TRBJ2-7; TRBD2 agrees at 11 bases. The CDR3 runs to 16 residues. The germline V gene encodes CDR1 MNHNS and CDR2 SASEGT. After removal of 0 bases from V and 3 bases from J, the junction contained 4 bases not matched to a gene. Partial CDR3 DNA: TGTGCCAGCAGTGAAGCCACTAGCGGGAGACACTACGAG. Translated, it gives CASSEATSGRHYE. The whole CDR3 protein is CASSEATSGRHYEQYF.

The sample holds many counts of this clone. The read terminates 3 residues ahead of where the CDR3 ends, so the germline J gene completes it. V usage is TRBV5-6 and J usage is TRBJ2-4; D may be TRBD1 or TRBD2 (5 bases each). With 3 bases removed from V and 1 base from J, the gap between germline ends came to 11 bases. This CDR3 comprises 15 residues. CDR1 and CDR2 (germline): SGHDT, YYEEEE. The DNA read from the CDR3 is TGTGCCAGCAGCTATATAGGGGAGGCCAAAAACATT. Its translation: CASSYIGEAKNI. The CDR3 in its entirety is CASSYIGEAKNIQYF. The variable domain in full, completed from reference TRBV5-6 and TRBJ2-4, reads DAGVTQSPTHLIKTRGQQVTLRCSPKSGHDTVSWYQQALGQGPQFIFQYYEEEERQRGNFPDRFSGHQFPNYSSELNVNALLLGDSALYLCASSYIGEAKNIQYFGAGTRLSVL.

This clone was recorded at least ten times. The CDR3 is cut off 3 residues early in the read; its end comes from the germline J gene. The rearrangement links TRBV6-2 or TRBV6-3 to TRBJ1-1; a weak D match, TRBD1 (5 bases). V lost 0 bases, J lost 2 bases, and 10 bases lay in between. The CDR3 runs to 15 residues. In germline, CDR1 is MNHEY, CDR2 SVGEGT. The CDR3 spells CASSYSWGSNTEAFF. The sequenced part of the CDR3 DNA is TGTGCCAGCAGTTACTCATGGGGCAGCAACACTGAA.

This clone was found many times. The CDR3 extends 3 residues past the end of the read, so its final part is completed from the germline J gene. The J gene is TRBJ2-1, the V gene TRBV29-1; 9 bases map to TRBD1. Trimming cost V 3 bases and J 6 bases; bases outside gene matches: 9. This CDR3 has 15 amino acids. Germline V gene lookup returns CDR1 SQVTM and CDR2 ANQGSEA. The part of the CDR3 DNA that was read is TGCAGCGTTGATCCCGGGACAGGGTATGGCAATGAG. Translated, it gives CSVDPGTGYGNE. From start to end, the CDR3 is CSVDPGTGYGNEQFF.

This clone was counted many times. The observed sequence ends 3 residues before the CDR3 terminus, with the missing tail filled in from the germline J gene. The V gene is TRBV19, the J gene TRBJ1-1, with 9 positions matching TRBD1. J lost 2 bases, V lost 4 bases, and 2 bases had no gene match. Germline CDR1 LNHDA, CDR2 SQIVND (reference sequence). CDR3 length: 14 residues. CDR3 sequence: CASSRDRDNTEAFF. The DNA read from the CDR3 is TGTGCCAGTAGTAGGGACAGGGATAACACTGAA.

The covered CDR3 bases are TGTGCCAGTAAGGGACAAGAAAATGAAAAA. Its translation is CASKGQENEK. The entire CDR3 protein is CASKGQENEKLFF. The chain couples TRBV19 to TRBJ1-4, with D possibly TRBD1 on 6 matching bases. With the read ending 3 residues before the CDR3 end, the germline J gene is used to fill in that end. The V and J ends lost 7 bases and 5 bases respectively, with 11 bases between them. Per germline, CDR1 LNHDA and CDR2 SQIVND (reference sequence). This CDR3 has 13 amino acids.

For this clone: The CDR3 end lies 3 residues beyond the end of the read and is filled in from the germline J gene. The same CDR3 also results from other DNA sequences found in this sample. V is TRBV18 and J is TRBJ1-5; D not certain. The CDR3 runs to 16 residues. Germline V gene sequence: CDR1 KGHSH, CDR2 LQKENI. Trimming left V 4 bases short and J 0 bases short, with 13 bases between. The DNA read from the CDR3 is TGTGCCAGCTCACACGCCCGGGGAGATAGCAATCAGCCC. Protein product: CASSHARGDSNQP. The whole CDR3 protein reads CASSHARGDSNQPQHF.

The table lists this clone with many counts. The CDR3 extends 3 residues past the end of the read, so its final part is completed from the germline J gene. J is TRBJ1-5 and V is TRBV19; 8 bases map to TRBD1. After removal of 3 bases from V and 2 bases from J, the junction contained 9 bases not matched to a gene. CDR1 is LNHDA, CDR2 SQIVND, per germline (reference sequence). This CDR3 spans 17 amino acids. The covered CDR3 bases are TGTGCCAGTAGTATGGGACAGGCGGTGGGGGGCAATCAGCCC. It yields the protein CASSMGQAVGGNQP. The complete CDR3 protein is CASSMGQAVGGNQPQHF.

This clone came up many times. The sequence runs out 3 residues before the end of the CDR3; the remainder is reconstructed from the germline J gene. This chain connects TRBV19 to TRBJ1-5; D gene ambiguous. Germline V lookup: CDR1 LNHDA, CDR2 SQIVND (reference sequence). CDR3 length equals 14 residues. V lost 3 bases and J lost 3, with 9 bases in between. The CDR3 DNA, read in part, is TGTGCCAGTAGTATCCCCAGATCCAATCAGCCC. Protein sequence: CASSIPRSNQP. The entire CDR3 sequence reads CASSIPRSNQPQHF. Filled out from reference TRBV19 and TRBJ1-5, the complete variable domain reads DGGITQSPKYLFRKEGQNVTLSCEQNLNHDAMYWYRQDPGQGLRLIYYSQIVNDFQKGDIAEGYSVSREKKESFPLTVTSAQKNPTAFYLCASSIPRSNQPQHFGDGTRLSIL.

This clone came up many times. The observed sequence ends 3 residues before the CDR3 terminus, with the missing tail filled in from the germline J gene. J is TRBJ2-1 and V is TRBV7-9; D not resolved. Trimming removed 11 bases at V and 3 bases at J, with 11 bases between. The CDR3 sequence is 12 residues long. Germline V gene data show CDR1 as SEHNR and CDR2 as FQNEAQ (reference sequence). The part of the CDR3 DNA that was read is TGTGCCGCTAGTGCCTACTACAATGAG. This codes for CAASAYYNE. The CDR3 in its entirety is CAASAYYNEQFF.

In its sample, this clone was seen many times. The CDR3 is cut off 3 residues early in the read; its end comes from the germline J gene. The V and J genes are TRBV6-1 and TRBJ2-7, with TRBD2 identical over 13 bases. Per germline, CDR1 MNHNS and CDR2 SASEGT. The V and J ends lost 4 bases and 4 bases, in that order; junction bases with no gene match: 7. The CDR3 has 16 amino acids. CDR3 DNA (partial): TGTGCCAGCAGTGTCACACTAGCGGGAGGGTCGTACGAG. It translates to CASSVTLAGGSYE. The whole CDR3 reads CASSVTLAGGSYEQYF.

Judged by abundance, this clone is large. The read ends 3 residues before the CDR3 terminus; that terminus is restored from the germline J gene. The V gene is TRBV29-1, the J gene TRBJ2-7; 11 bases map to TRBD2. V was clipped by 6 bases and J by 2 bases; unmatched bases: 18. The CDR3 is 18 residues long. The V gene's germline CDR1 is SQVTM and CDR2 ANQGSEA. The CDR3 DNA, read in part, is TGCAGCGTGCTAATCAGGGGCCTCAGACTAGCGGGAACCTACGAG. Translating gives CSVLIRGLRLAGTYE. The full CDR3 is CSVLIRGLRLAGTYEQYF.

This clone was detected only a few times. The observed sequence ends 3 residues before the CDR3 terminus, with the missing tail filled in from the germline J gene. The sample has other DNA sequences that encode this CDR3 too. The chain carries TRBV7-9 and TRBJ2-7; no reliable D call. CDR1 and CDR2 (germline): SEHNR, FQNEAQ (reference sequence). V lost 2 bases and J 1 base, leaving 9 bases between the germline ends. The CDR3 contains 14 residues. This chain's CDR3 is CASSLTDKSYEQYF. The DNA read from the CDR3 is TGTGCCAGCAGCTTAACTGACAAGTCCTACGAG.

This clone was observed at least ten times. The read falls 3 residues short of the CDR3 end, and the missing part is taken from the germline J gene. This chain links TRBV29-1 with TRBJ2-3; a possible D gene is TRBD1 (6 bases). CDR1 SQVTM and CDR2 ANQGSEA come from the germline V gene. The CDR3 extends over 14 amino acids. Between the trimmed V and J ends, which lost 5 bases and 1 base, there was a span of 13 bases. The sequenced CDR3 bases are TGCAGCGTTTGGGTCCAGGGGCGCACAGATACG. Its translation is CSVWVQGRTDT. The whole CDR3 region reads CSVWVQGRTDTQYF.

This clone was seen at least ten times. The CDR3 extends 3 residues past the end of the read, so its final part is completed from the germline J gene. The V and J genes are TRBV20-1 and TRBJ1-5; 7 nucleotides agree with TRBD1. J was trimmed by 5 bases and V by 5 bases; bases with no gene match: 6. Germline CDR1 is DFQATT and CDR2 is SNEGSKA (reference sequence). The CDR3 sequence is 13 residues long. The CDR3 sequence: CSAPGTVDQPQHF. The covered CDR3 bases are TGCAGTGCTCCCGGGACAGTCGATCAGCCC.

The table lists this clone with a few counts. Sequencing ends 3 residues short of the CDR3 end; the germline J gene provides the rest. This chain joins TRBV2 and TRBJ1-5, with 9 bases that match TRBD1. Looked up from germline, CDR1 is SNHLY and CDR2 is FYNNEI. This CDR3 is 14 amino acids long. Trimming took 7 bases from V and 5 from J; bases not matched to a gene: 6. CDR3 sequence reads: CASNRDRDYQPQHF. The part of the CDR3 DNA that was read is TGTGCCAGCAACCGGGACAGGGATTATCAGCCC.

This clone showed up just a few times. The read terminates 3 residues ahead of where the CDR3 ends, so the germline J gene completes it. The chain employs TRBV5-6 and TRBJ1-5; D is unclear. The germline V and J ends were trimmed by 0 bases and 7 bases, with 11 bases remaining between them. Germline CDR1 is SGHDT and CDR2 is YYEEEE. The CDR3 has 14 residues. The sequenced CDR3 bases are TGTGCCAGCAGCTTGGGCCGGTTAGGGCAGCCC. Protein product: CASSLGRLGQP. In full, the CDR3 is CASSLGRLGQPQHF.

As to this clone: The read ends 3 residues shy of where the CDR3 ends; the end is completed using the germline J gene. The V gene is TRBV10-3, the J gene TRBJ2-7; maybe TRBD1 (6 bases). Germline V gives CDR1 ENHRY, CDR2 SYGVKD. The V gene lost 7 bases and the J gene lost 0 bases, with 25 bases spanning the gap. CDR3 size: 18 residues. The CDR3 here is CAIKGLGRTTGSSYEQYF. The part of the CDR3 DNA that was read is TGTGCCATCAAAGGGTTGGGGAGAACAACAGGGAGCTCCTACGAG.

Remarks on this clone: The sequenced fragment ends 3 residues before the CDR3 boundary, so the rest is inferred from the germline J gene. V and J are TRBV6-1 and TRBJ2-1; 12 positions agree with TRBD2. In germline, CDR1 is MNHNS, CDR2 SASEGT. The CDR3 spans 19 residues. V trimming: 1 base; J trimming: 8 bases; junction bases outside the gene matches: 15. The chain's CDR3 is CASSEDLRKTSGRTHEQFF. The part of the CDR3 DNA that was read is TGTGCCAGCAGTGAAGATCTACGAAAGACTAGCGGGAGAACCCATGAG.